These T cell receptor beta chains were read from a single sample in a study of T cells after yellow fever vaccination. TCRdb independently ran MiXCR on the 5' RACE reads; one entry per CDR3 protein. Of 140,000 to 150,000 distinct CDR3 sequences in the sample, 6.6% were seen once. The specimen was CD4+ T cells sorted from PBMCs, collected 10 days after the yellow fever booster vaccination. The receptor set was obtained from a man in his thirties or forties who received the YFV17D yellow fever vaccine. CDR3s include the opening cysteine and the closing phenylalanine or tryptophan. The order of the fields is V gene, J gene, CDR3 protein.

TRBV10-3,TRBJ2-2,CAISRTAGELFF
TRBV29-1,TRBJ1-4,CSVERGDRGYEKLFF
TRBV6-5,TRBJ1-6,CASRQGQGPGPLHF
TRBV10-2,TRBJ2-1,CASKGLAGEQEQFF
TRBV20-1,TRBJ1-1,CSAREPGLRNTEAFF
TRBV10-2,TRBJ2-1,CASSVSVAGGHNEQFF
TRBV7-2,TRBJ2-7,CASSPSGGLREQYF
TRBV29-1,TRBJ2-6,CSVEDNSGANVLTF
TRBV5-4,TRBJ2-7,CASRPPGTAISEQYF
TRBV4-1,TRBJ2-4,CASSQRAGNSGKNIQYF